This T cell receptor (beta chain) stems from a study of blood T cells in healthy people across ages. Across the whole study: When template switching was applied, about one barcoded beta molecule was captured per two T cells.

The CDR3 sequence is 17 residues long. Trimming cost V 1 base and J 1 base; bases outside gene matches: 9. With a J-beta primer mix and a sample-barcoded 5' primer, a second PCR ran 7 to 11 cycles. TCRdb called the 5' RACE reads again in MiXCR, with one record for every CDR3 protein. The sample includes approximately 850,000 distinct CDR3 sequences, roughly 44% of them seen just once. A single count supports this clonotype. The gene calls are TRBV12-3 or TRBV12-4 and TRBJ1-2, with 7 nucleotides matching TRBD1. Sequenced input: blood. This TCR came from a man aged 55 to 69 in good health. CDR3 DNA sequence: TGTGCCAGCAGTTTAGAGGGAACAGGGGCCATTAACTATGGCTACACCTTC. It specifies CASSLEGTGAINYGYTF.